These T cell receptor beta chains were read from a single sample in a study of blood T cell repertoires in COVID-19. Profiled with immunoSEQ multiplex PCR; TCRdb holds only in-frame clones, not every one. The table lists about 76,000 clones, around 85% of them singletons. Sequencing was carried out using peripheral blood. All receptors come from a man aged 50 to 59 with COVID-19, enrolled during active disease. Both conserved end residues are part of each CDR3. A D gene is named only where the DNA matches it firmly.

j_call v_call d_call cdr3_aa
TRBJ1-1 TRBV5-1 TRBD1 CASSTGTGMNTEAFF
TRBJ2-2 TRBV5-1 - CASSSFTGELFF
TRBJ1-5 TRBV2 TRBD1 CASSGTGSQPQHF
TRBJ2-2 TRBV4-2 TRBD2 CASSPPGTSGDLNTGELFF
TRBJ2-1 TRBV6-2/TRBV6-3 - CASSRSGTRRTNEQFF
TRBJ2-7 TRBV24-1 TRBD2 CATSGTPGLAGGPYEQYF
TRBJ1-4 TRBV30 - CAWSRPGSEGKKLFF
TRBJ2-2 TRBV7-2 TRBD1 CASSLVQGLGTGELFF
TRBJ2-3 TRBV10-2 TRBD2 CASSDIAGGTSTDTQYF
TRBJ2-7 TRBV6-5 - CATLDSYEQYF
TRBJ2-5 TRBV15 - CATSSTAGETQYF
TRBJ1-1 TRBV7-9 - CASSLGQGRTEAFF
TRBJ1-6 TRBV4-2 - CASSQVKGSSYNSPLHF
TRBJ2-2 TRBV3-1/TRBV3-2 - CASSQVGHRSNTGELFF
TRBJ2-3 TRBV5-1 TRBD1 CASSITPGQGTDTQYF
TRBJ2-5 TRBV14 TRBD2 CASSGLAGGVGLQETQYF
TRBJ2-3 TRBV6-2/TRBV6-3 - CASSYSEVQYTQYF
TRBJ2-4 TRBV4-2 TRBD1 CASSQSQGARTLLLAKNIQYF
TRBJ1-2 TRBV15 - CATSGGGPSYGYTF
TRBJ1-5 TRBV6-2/TRBV6-3 - CASSWNGAPNQPQHF
TRBJ2-1 TRBV11-2 TRBD2 CASSLGPAGGPYNEQFF
TRBJ2-5 TRBV2 - CASSVAGEETQYF
TRBJ2-3 TRBV6-1 TRBD2 CASSEESGRTDTQYF
TRBJ2-7 TRBV30 - CAWRASVSSFEQYF
TRBJ2-7 TRBV6-2/TRBV6-3 - CASSYTEGGNEQYF
TRBJ2-7 TRBV2 - CASTAVAVEQYF
TRBJ2-6 TRBV19 - CASSPGLGSSGANVLTF
TRBJ1-1 TRBV11-2 TRBD1 CASSSQGAEAFF
TRBJ2-1 TRBV10-1 TRBD2 CASSEPGGPSEQFF
TRBJ2-7 TRBV5-8 - CASRDLGSSYEQYF
TRBJ1-1 TRBV30 - CAWGRNTEAFF
TRBJ1-2 TRBV5-1 - CASSSRGGYGYTF
TRBJ1-2 TRBV6-5 - CASMSLNYGYTF
TRBJ2-2 TRBV24-1 TRBD2 CATRVAGDTGELFF
TRBJ2-7 TRBV4-1 TRBD2 CASSPAPTTSGGSYEQYF
TRBJ2-7 TRBV6-1 TRBD1 CASSEPGQGFSNEQYF
TRBJ1-4 TRBV10-3 - CAIRSGSNEKLFF
TRBJ1-5 TRBV7-9 - CASRRGGNQPQHF
TRBJ1-2 TRBV3-1/TRBV3-2 - CASSLPGQGYTF
TRBJ2-2 TRBV6-5 - CASSLTGELFF
TRBJ1-5 TRBV2 - CASRALGGDNQPQHF
TRBJ2-7 TRBV7-8 - CASSLRTTNYEQYF